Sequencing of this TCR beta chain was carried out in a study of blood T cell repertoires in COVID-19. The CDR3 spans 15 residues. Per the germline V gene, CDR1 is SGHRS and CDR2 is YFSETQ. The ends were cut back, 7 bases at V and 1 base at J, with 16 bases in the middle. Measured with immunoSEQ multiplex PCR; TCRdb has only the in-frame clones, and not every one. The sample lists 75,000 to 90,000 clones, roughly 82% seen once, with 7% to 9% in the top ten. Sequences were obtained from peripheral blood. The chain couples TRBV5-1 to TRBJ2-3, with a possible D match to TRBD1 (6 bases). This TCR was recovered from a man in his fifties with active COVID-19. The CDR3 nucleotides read TGCGCCAGCTCCCCCCGGGACACCCGCACAGATACGCAGTATTTT. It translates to CASSPRDTRTDTQYF.